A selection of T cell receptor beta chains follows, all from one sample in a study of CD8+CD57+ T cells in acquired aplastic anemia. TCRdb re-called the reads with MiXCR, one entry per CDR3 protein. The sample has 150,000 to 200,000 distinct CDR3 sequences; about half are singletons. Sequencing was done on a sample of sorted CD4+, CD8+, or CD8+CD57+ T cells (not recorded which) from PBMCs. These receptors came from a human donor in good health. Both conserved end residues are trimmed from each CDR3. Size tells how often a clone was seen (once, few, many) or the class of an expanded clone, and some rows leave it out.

CDR3 protein: ASSIRQVANTDTQY
J gene: TRBJ2-3
V gene: TRBV5-1
CDR3 length: 14
clone size: many

CDR3 protein: AWTRGARGYT
J gene: TRBJ1-2
V gene: TRBV30
CDR3 length: 10
clone size: few

CDR3 protein: ASSQGERPYEQY
J gene: TRBJ2-7
V gene: TRBV6-1
CDR3 length: 12
clone size: many

CDR3 protein: ASSTTGVEQF
J gene: TRBJ2-1
V gene: TRBV19
CDR3 length: 10
clone size: .

CDR3 protein: ATSRSYTSGSSYEQY
J gene: TRBJ2-7
V gene: TRBV15
CDR3 length: 15
clone size: .

CDR3 protein: AIKGSYNEQF
J gene: TRBJ2-1
V gene: TRBV10-3
CDR3 length: 10
clone size: .

CDR3 protein: AIRYSSGSYEQY
J gene: TRBJ2-7
V gene: TRBV10-3
CDR3 length: 12
clone size: .

CDR3 protein: AMGPSAFQETQY
J gene: TRBJ2-5
V gene: TRBV2
CDR3 length: 12
clone size: .

CDR3 protein: ASSLGTANSGYT
J gene: TRBJ1-2
V gene: TRBV7-9
CDR3 length: 12
clone size: .

CDR3 protein: ASSDRQGNYEQY
J gene: TRBJ2-7
V gene: TRBV7-6
CDR3 length: 12
clone size: .

CDR3 protein: ATSRAIMNTEAF
J gene: TRBJ1-1
V gene: TRBV15
CDR3 length: 12
clone size: many

CDR3 protein: ATRDRETYEQY
J gene: TRBJ2-7
V gene: TRBV10-3
CDR3 length: 11
clone size: .

CDR3 protein: ASSSGDRAQETQY
J gene: TRBJ2-5
V gene: TRBV5-1
CDR3 length: 13
clone size: many

CDR3 protein: ASSFRTGDSPLH
J gene: TRBJ1-6
V gene: TRBV7-9
CDR3 length: 12
clone size: many

CDR3 protein: ASSERQTGEKLF
J gene: TRBJ1-4
V gene: TRBV2
CDR3 length: 12
clone size: .

CDR3 protein: ASSRTKAEAF
J gene: TRBJ1-1
V gene: TRBV7-8
CDR3 length: 10
clone size: many

CDR3 protein: ASSMVGRGYQPQH
J gene: TRBJ1-5
V gene: TRBV19
CDR3 length: 13
clone size: many

CDR3 protein: ASSLEGARNEQF
J gene: TRBJ2-1
V gene: TRBV5-6
CDR3 length: 12
clone size: few

CDR3 protein: ASSESGQGRSYEQY
J gene: TRBJ2-7
V gene: TRBV25-1
CDR3 length: 14
clone size: .

CDR3 protein: ASSSGFGQPQH
J gene: TRBJ1-5
V gene: TRBV12-3/TRBV12-4
CDR3 length: 11
clone size: .

CDR3 protein: ASSLDGGPTGELF
J gene: TRBJ2-2
V gene: TRBV5-1
CDR3 length: 13
clone size: many

CDR3 protein: ASSPRQGQAGKQY
J gene: TRBJ2-7
V gene: TRBV9
CDR3 length: 13
clone size: many

CDR3 protein: ASSLKGLSSYNSPLH
J gene: TRBJ1-6
V gene: TRBV11-2
CDR3 length: 15
clone size: .

CDR3 protein: AISSSPGTGELF
J gene: TRBJ2-2
V gene: TRBV10-3
CDR3 length: 12
clone size: many

CDR3 protein: ASSLGSRGTEAF
J gene: TRBJ1-1
V gene: TRBV5-5
CDR3 length: 12
clone size: many

CDR3 protein: ASSLRDTGEQY
J gene: TRBJ2-7
V gene: TRBV12-3/TRBV12-4
CDR3 length: 11
clone size: many

CDR3 protein: ASSQGVLRDSQRPGYT
J gene: TRBJ1-2
V gene: TRBV4-1
CDR3 length: 16
clone size: many

CDR3 protein: SASGLSSYEQY
J gene: TRBJ2-7
V gene: TRBV29-1
CDR3 length: 11
clone size: medium-sized

CDR3 protein: ASSVGTVNEKLF
J gene: TRBJ1-4
V gene: TRBV9
CDR3 length: 12
clone size: many

CDR3 protein: ASSPVGGTEAF
J gene: TRBJ1-1
V gene: TRBV5-1
CDR3 length: 11
clone size: many

CDR3 protein: SVVTGGDTQY
J gene: TRBJ2-3
V gene: TRBV29-1
CDR3 length: 10
clone size: once

CDR3 protein: ASSVAGELF
J gene: TRBJ2-2
V gene: TRBV9
CDR3 length: 9
clone size: .

CDR3 protein: ATGGGIYNEQF
J gene: TRBJ2-1
V gene: TRBV25-1
CDR3 length: 11
clone size: .

CDR3 protein: ASRLQGAKGYT
J gene: TRBJ1-2
V gene: TRBV19
CDR3 length: 11
clone size: .

CDR3 protein: ASSYSGQGEETQY
J gene: TRBJ2-5
V gene: TRBV6-5
CDR3 length: 13
clone size: many

CDR3 protein: AWSSTAGRETQY
J gene: TRBJ2-5
V gene: TRBV30
CDR3 length: 12
clone size: .

CDR3 protein: ASSIRDRAGYEQY
J gene: TRBJ2-7
V gene: TRBV19
CDR3 length: 13
clone size: .

CDR3 protein: AWKGLAANTGELF
J gene: TRBJ2-2
V gene: TRBV26
CDR3 length: 13
clone size: .

CDR3 protein: ASSRLGDNYGYT
J gene: TRBJ1-2
V gene: TRBV19
CDR3 length: 12
clone size: many

CDR3 protein: ASRYEQGGEKLF
J gene: TRBJ1-4
V gene: TRBV6-5
CDR3 length: 12
clone size: .

CDR3 protein: ASSLSDRAAGELF
J gene: TRBJ2-2
V gene: TRBV7-3
CDR3 length: 13
clone size: .

CDR3 protein: SVPRVWEGDTEAF
J gene: TRBJ1-1
V gene: TRBV29-1
CDR3 length: 13
clone size: few

CDR3 protein: ASSEAGPGQAYEQY
J gene: TRBJ2-7
V gene: TRBV2
CDR3 length: 14
clone size: many

CDR3 protein: ASSRDRGTNEQF
J gene: TRBJ2-1
V gene: TRBV5-1
CDR3 length: 12
clone size: many

CDR3 protein: ASSDEIQPQH
J gene: TRBJ1-5
V gene: TRBV10-1
CDR3 length: 10
clone size: .

CDR3 protein: SARVPPADTQY
J gene: TRBJ2-3
V gene: TRBV20-1
CDR3 length: 11
clone size: .